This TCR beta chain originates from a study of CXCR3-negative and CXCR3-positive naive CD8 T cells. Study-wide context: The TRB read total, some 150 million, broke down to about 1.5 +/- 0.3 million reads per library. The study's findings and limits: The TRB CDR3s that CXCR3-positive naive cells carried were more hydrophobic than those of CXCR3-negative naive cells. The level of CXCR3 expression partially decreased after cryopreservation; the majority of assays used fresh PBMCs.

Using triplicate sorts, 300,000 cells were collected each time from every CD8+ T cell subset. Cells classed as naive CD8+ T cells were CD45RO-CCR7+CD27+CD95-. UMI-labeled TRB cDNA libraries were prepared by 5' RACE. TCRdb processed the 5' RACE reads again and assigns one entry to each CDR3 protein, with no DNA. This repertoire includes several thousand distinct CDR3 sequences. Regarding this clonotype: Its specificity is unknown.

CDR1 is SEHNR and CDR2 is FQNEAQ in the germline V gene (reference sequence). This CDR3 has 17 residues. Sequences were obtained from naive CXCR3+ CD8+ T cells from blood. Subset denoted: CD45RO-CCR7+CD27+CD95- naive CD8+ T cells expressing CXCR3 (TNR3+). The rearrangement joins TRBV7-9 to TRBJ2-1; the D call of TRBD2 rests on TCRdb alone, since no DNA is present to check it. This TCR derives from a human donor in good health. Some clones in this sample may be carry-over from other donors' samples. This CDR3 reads CASSPRTSGSSYNEQFF.